A single T cell receptor (beta chain) is shown here with its context. These data come from a study of T cell responses to AZD1222 COVID-19 vaccine. Germline CDR1 and CDR2: MNHEY and SMNVEV (reference sequence). The CDR3 sequence is 12 residues long. Unmatched junction bases numbered 7, after V lost 7 bases and J lost 7 bases. The data were produced by immunoSEQ multiplex PCR, yet TCRdb's version contains in-frame clones alone and is incomplete. The profile shows around 130,000 clones, over 75% of them singletons. Sequencing used peripheral blood, obtained 28 days after the second dose of the MenACWY control vaccine. The sequence was collected from an adult who received the MenACWY meningococcal vaccine as a control. J is TRBJ2-7 and V is TRBV27; 7 nucleotides agree with TRBD1. In nucleotides, the CDR3 is TGTGCCAGCAACCACAGGGGTGGGGAGCAGTACTTC. Protein: CASNHRGGEQYF.